The entry below describes one T cell receptor (beta chain). As yet, its antigen is unknown. The data were obtained in a study of T cells after yellow fever vaccination. Study details: Those fractions that held only low numbers of cells were prepared using the SMART-Seq v4 Ultra Low Input RNA kit.

MiXCR, run by TCRdb on the 5' RACE reads, gives a single entry per CDR3 protein. Among hundreds of thousands of distinct CDR3 sequences listed, more than 9% were seen once. Study observations and caveats: Any FACS-sorted repertoire could hold abundant clonotypes that contaminate it from the bulk population. Reappearance after the booster was seen for most primary-vaccination clones, at 95% to 98% CD4 and around 90% CD8.

Germline V gives CDR1 DFQATT, CDR2 SNEGSKA (reference sequence). V shed 5 bases and J shed 4 bases, with 9 bases lying between them. This CDR3 is 11 amino acids long. The input for sequencing was PBMCs, taken on the day of the yellow fever booster vaccination. This TCR was sampled from a man aged 30 to 45 who received the YFV17D yellow fever vaccine. The rearrangement links TRBV20-1 to TRBJ2-7; D is undetermined. The CDR3 coding sequence is TGCAGTGCTCCCATAGCTTACGAGCAGTACTTC. Its translation: CSAPIAYEQYF.